This T cell receptor (beta chain) came from a study of T cell repertoires in cytomegalovirus infection. In the study overall: Public TCR beta signatures were indicative of both CMV infection and a matching HLA type.

For this clonotype: The antigen is unknown.

The V gene's germline CDR1 is MNHNS and CDR2 SASEGT. CDR3 length equals 13 residues. V lost 5 bases to trimming and J lost 7 bases; unmatched junction nucleotides: 8. TCRdb re-called the reads through MiXCR, storing one row per CDR3 protein. This table has a few hundred thousand distinct CDR3 sequences, approximately 40% appearing once. The source is a human donor in good health (CMV status not recorded). Some clones in this sample may be carry-over from other donors' samples. The chain combines TRBV6-1 with TRBJ2-7; 7 bases align to TRBD1. Sample: cultured PBMCs, taken from culture after CMV antigen stimulation. CDR3 nucleotides: TGTGCCAGCAGTAGGGACAGCGTTTGGGAGCAGTACTTC. Translated, it gives CASSRDSVWEQYF.